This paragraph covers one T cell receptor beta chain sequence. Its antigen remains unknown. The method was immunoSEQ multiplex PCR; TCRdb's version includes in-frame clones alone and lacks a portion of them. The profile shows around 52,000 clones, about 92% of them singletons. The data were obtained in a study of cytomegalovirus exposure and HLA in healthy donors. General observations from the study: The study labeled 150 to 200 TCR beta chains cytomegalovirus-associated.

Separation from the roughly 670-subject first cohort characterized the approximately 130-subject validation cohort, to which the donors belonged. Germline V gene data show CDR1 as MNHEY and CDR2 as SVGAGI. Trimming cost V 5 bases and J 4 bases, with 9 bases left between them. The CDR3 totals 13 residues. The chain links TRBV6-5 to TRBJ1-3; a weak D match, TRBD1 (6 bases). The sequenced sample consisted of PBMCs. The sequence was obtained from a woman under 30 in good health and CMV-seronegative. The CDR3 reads CASSLQGGNTIYF. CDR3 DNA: TGTGCCAGCAGTCTGCAGGGGGGAAACACCATATATTTT.